This T cell receptor (beta chain) was recovered during a study of blood T cell repertoires in COVID-19. As for the study in general: The United States, Italy and Spain provided the acute and convalescent COVID-19 samples. The cDNA or gDNA used as material had been derived from T cells, B-cell-depleted T cells, or PBMCs.

The CDR3 contains 15 residues. Per the germline V gene, CDR1 is SGHRS and CDR2 is YFSETQ. The trim removed 0 bases at V and 0 bases at J, leaving 0 bases unmatched. As handled by the study authors: Reference gene primers were amplified, and this amplification served to estimate nucleated cell counts. Sequencing was performed with immunoSEQ multiplex PCR; in TCRdb, only in-frame clones are kept and a portion is missing. V, J and clone size derive from that table, while D and trimming were established from the DNA sequence. The data contain 250,000 to 350,000 clones, about 88% of them singletons. In regard to this clone: Other nucleotide sequences in the sample specify the same CDR3.

Seattle's enrolled individuals joined amid active infection and were then monitored longitudinally. The sequence came from a human donor with COVID-19, enrolled during active disease. The donor label of this sample is uncertain. Specimen: peripheral blood. This chain uses TRBV5-1 with TRBJ2-1; 7 bases line up with TRBD1. The CDR3 bases are TGCGCCAGCAGCTTGGGACAGGGCTCCTACAATGAGCAGTTCTTC. Protein: CASSLGQGSYNEQFF. Full variable domain (remainder filled in from reference TRBV5-1 and TRBJ2-1): KAGVTQTPRYLIKTRGQQVTLSCSPISGHRSVSWYQQTPGQGLQFLFEYFSETQRNKGNFPGRFSGRQFSNSRSEMNVSTLELGDSALYLCASSLGQGSYNEQFFGPGTRLTVL.